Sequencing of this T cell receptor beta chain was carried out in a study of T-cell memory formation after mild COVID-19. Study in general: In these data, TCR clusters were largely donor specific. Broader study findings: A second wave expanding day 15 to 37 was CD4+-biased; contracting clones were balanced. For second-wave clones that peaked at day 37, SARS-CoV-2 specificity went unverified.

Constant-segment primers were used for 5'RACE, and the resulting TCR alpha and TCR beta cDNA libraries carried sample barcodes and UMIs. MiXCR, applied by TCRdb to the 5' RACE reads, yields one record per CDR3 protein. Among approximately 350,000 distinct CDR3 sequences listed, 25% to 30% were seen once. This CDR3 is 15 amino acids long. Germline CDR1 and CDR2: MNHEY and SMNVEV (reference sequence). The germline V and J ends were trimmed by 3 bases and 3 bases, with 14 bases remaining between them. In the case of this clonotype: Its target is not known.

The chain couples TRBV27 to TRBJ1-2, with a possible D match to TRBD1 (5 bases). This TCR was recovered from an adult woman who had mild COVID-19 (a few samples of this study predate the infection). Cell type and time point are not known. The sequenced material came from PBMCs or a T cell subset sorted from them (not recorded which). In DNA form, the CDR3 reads TGTGCCAGCAGTTTGTCGTCTGGGGGTGACTATGGCTACACCTTC. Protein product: CASSLSSGGDYGYTF.